This T cell receptor (beta chain) was profiled in a study of OX40 agonist ivuxolimab in advanced cancers. Turning to the study itself: With a range of roughly 20 to 90, age averaged approximately 55 years, and nearly 85% were male. General study results and limits: CD8+ T cells averaged more expanded clones than CD4+.

As for this clone: Its specificity is unknown.

Using immunoSEQ multiplex PCR, the repertoire was profiled, and TCRdb retains in-frame clones only, with some absent. The sample contains 60,000 to 65,000 clones, approximately 80% of which appear only once. V was clipped by 5 bases and J by 5 bases, with 15 bases between them. CDR3 length: 15 residues. Germline V gene lookup returns CDR1 SEHNR and CDR2 FQNEAQ (reference sequence). Patients with autoimmune history or systemic immunosuppression were excluded. The chain is built from TRBV7-9 and TRBJ2-2, with TRBD2 as a possible D gene (6 bases). The origin of this receptor is an adult with an advanced solid tumor such as melanoma, head and neck, liver or kidney cancer. The source was CD4+ or CD8+ T cells sorted from blood, collected in a trial of the OX40 agonist ivuxolimab. The CDR3 nucleotides are TGTGCCAGCAGCCCCGATCTCAGCGGGACCGGGGAGCTGTTTTTT. Translating it yields CASSPDLSGTGELFF.